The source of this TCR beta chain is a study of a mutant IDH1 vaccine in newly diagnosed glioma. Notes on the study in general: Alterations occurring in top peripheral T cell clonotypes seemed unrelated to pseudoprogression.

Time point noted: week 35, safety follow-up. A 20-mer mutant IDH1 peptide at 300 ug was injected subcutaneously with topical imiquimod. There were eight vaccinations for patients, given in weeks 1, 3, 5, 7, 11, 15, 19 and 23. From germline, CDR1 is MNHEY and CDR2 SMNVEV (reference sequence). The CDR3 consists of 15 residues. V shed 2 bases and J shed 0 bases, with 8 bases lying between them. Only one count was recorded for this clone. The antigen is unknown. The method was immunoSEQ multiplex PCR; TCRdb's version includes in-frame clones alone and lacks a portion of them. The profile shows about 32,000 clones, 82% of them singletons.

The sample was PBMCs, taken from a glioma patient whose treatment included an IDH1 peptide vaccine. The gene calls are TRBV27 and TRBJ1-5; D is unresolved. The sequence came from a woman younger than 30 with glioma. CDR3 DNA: TGTGCCAGCAGTTTAGCCCTGTATAGCAATCAGCCCCAGCATTTT. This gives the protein CASSLALYSNQPQHF.